This T cell receptor beta chain was sequenced for a study of cytomegalovirus exposure and HLA in healthy donors. Study details: Among the roughly 400 genotyped donors, around 85% were placed in the Caucasian-associated ancestry cluster.

It was with 60 Vbeta and 13 Jbeta primers that the PCR ran. Profiled with immunoSEQ multiplex PCR; TCRdb holds only in-frame clones, not every one. The table includes roughly 80,000 clones, 67% detected once. With regard to this clone: The antigen is not known.

The CDR3 contains 14 residues. V was pared by 3 bases and J by 4 bases, with 10 bases between. Germline values: CDR1 SGHTA, CDR2 FQGTGA. Study findings and constraints: In a later analysis, a missense DCLRE1C variant was linked to TCR beta V- and J-gene trimming.

The sequenced material came from PBMCs. The receptor comes from a woman aged 45-59 years in good health and CMV-seropositive. This chain joins TRBV7-3 and TRBJ1-5; D remains ambiguous. The chain's CDR3 is CASSFSGGNQPQHF. CDR3 in DNA: TGTGCCAGCAGCTTTTCGGGAGGGAATCAGCCCCAGCATTTT.